These T cell receptor beta chains were read from a single sample in a study of T cells in localized non-small cell lung cancer. Libraries were prepared by immunoSEQ multiplex PCR; TCRdb keeps only in-frame clonotypes and omits some of them. The sample consists of about 22,000 clones, 80% to 90% of them appearing once. The sample in question was PBMCs, obtained before any cancer treatment. These receptors all come from a man aged 40 to 75 with stage II squamous cell lung carcinoma. Both conserved end residues are part of each CDR3. Size is omitted from some rows. Given values are once, few, many or a class for expanded clones.

CASSINGNYEQYF | once | TRBJ2-7 | TRBV19 | 13
CASSFTGGQETQYF | - | TRBJ2-5 | TRBV7-9 | 14
CASSDGRYGYTF | - | TRBJ1-2 | TRBV25-1 | 12
CASSSYRVRLNEQFF | - | TRBJ2-1 | TRBV5-6 | 15
CASSYSDRESGGYF | - | TRBJ2-7 | TRBV6-6 | 14
CASSPRSGTLSQYF | - | TRBJ2-7 | TRBV7-6 | 14
CASSYRDSPYEQYF | - | TRBJ2-7 | TRBV6-5 | 14
CASSPEEANTGELFF | - | TRBJ2-2 | TRBV28 | 15
CASSEPATQEQYF | - | TRBJ2-7 | TRBV6-1 | 13
CASSLRSSGVNEQFF | - | TRBJ2-1 | TRBV6-5 | 15
CASSYQRGDKETQYF | - | TRBJ2-5 | TRBV6-5 | 15
CASSPTSGRVSTDTQYF | few | TRBJ2-3 | TRBV11-2 | 17
CASSKRQLHYEQYF | - | TRBJ2-7 | TRBV14 | 14
CASSAHLPGQEKSNYGYTF | - | TRBJ1-2 | TRBV9 | 19
CASSYSIGTDTQYF | once | TRBJ2-3 | TRBV27 | 14
CASSLYGNTEAFF | - | TRBJ1-1 | TRBV7-2 | 13